Listed below are T cell receptor beta chains from one sample, sequenced in a study of blood T cell repertoires in COVID-19. TCRdb's copy holds only in-frame clones and misses some; the assay was immunoSEQ multiplex PCR. The table lists about 260,000 clones, roughly nine tenths of them singletons. Sequencing was done on a sample of peripheral blood. The receptor source for this set is a man in his forties who had recovered from COVID-19. Both conserved end residues are part of each CDR3. D genes are given only for firm matches. Size tells how often a clone was seen (once, few, many) or the class of an expanded clone, and some rows leave it out.

J gene,clone size,V gene,D gene,CDR3 DNA,CDR3 protein
TRBJ2-2,.,TRBV11-2,.,TGTGCCAGCAGCTTAGTAGGCGGGTCCGGGGAGCTGTTTTTT,CASSLVGGSGELFF
TRBJ2-7,.,TRBV7-2,.,TGTGCCAGCAGCTTTCCGGGGGTAGTTCACGAGCAGTACTTC,CASSFPGVVHEQYF
TRBJ2-1,.,TRBV19,TRBD1,TGTGCCAGTAGTCCCAGACAGGGGAATGAGCAGTTCTTC,CASSPRQGNEQFF
TRBJ1-5,.,TRBV18,.,TGTGCCAGCTCACCACGGTCGGTGGGGGGAAGCAATCAGCCCCAGCATTTT,CASSPRSVGGSNQPQHF
TRBJ1-2,.,TRBV10-3,TRBD1,TGTGCCATCGGTGGAGACGGACAGGGACCGGACTATGGCTACACCTTC,CAIGGDGQGPDYGYTF
TRBJ1-2,.,TRBV18,.,TGTGCCAGCTCACCAGCCGTCCCACGGGGGAACTATGGCTACACCTTC,CASSPAVPRGNYGYTF
TRBJ1-5,few,TRBV14,.,TGTGCCAGCAGCCTACGCGGGAATCAGCCCCAGCATTTT,CASSLRGNQPQHF
TRBJ2-7,once,TRBV5-4,.,TGTGCCAGCAGCTTGGAATGGGGCTCGAACGAGCAGTACTTC,CASSLEWGSNEQYF
TRBJ1-2,.,TRBV29-1,.,TGCAGCGTGGGGGGGCGAGTTAACTATGGCTACACCTTC,CSVGGRVNYGYTF
TRBJ2-3,.,TRBV21-1,.,TGTGCCAGCAGCATAGCGAGTTGGGAGGGCACAGATACGCAGTATTTT,CASSIASWEGTDTQYF
TRBJ1-2,.,TRBV6-5,.,TGTGCCAGCAGACACGACACCACAGGGAGTGGCTACACCTTC,CASRHDTTGSGYTF
TRBJ2-1,.,TRBV10-3,.,TGTGCCATCAGTCAGACTAGGCAGAGCTCCTACAATGAGCAGTTCTTC,CAISQTRQSSYNEQFF
TRBJ2-1,.,TRBV24-1,TRBD2,TGTGCCACCAGTGATCCCTCGGGGGGGAATGAGCAGTTCTTC,CATSDPSGGNEQFF
TRBJ2-7,.,TRBV25-1,.,TGTGCCAGCAGTAGCCACGAGCAGTACTTC,CASSSHEQYF
TRBJ2-2,.,TRBV10-1,TRBD1,TGCGCCAGCAGTGAAGGTGGACAGGGGATGGGCGGGGAGCTGTTTTTT,CASSEGGQGMGGELFF
TRBJ1-6,.,TRBV3-1/TRBV3-2,.,TGTGCCAGCAGCCATCGAGGGAATAGGTCGCCCCTCCACTTT,CASSHRGNRSPLHF
TRBJ2-1,.,TRBV7-8,.,TGTGCCGCCGGTGGCGGGGGCTACTACAATGAGCAGTTCTTC,CAAGGGGYYNEQFF
TRBJ1-4,.,TRBV7-9,.,TGTGCCAGCAGCTCTGCAGCAACTAATGAAAAACTGTTTTTT,CASSSAATNEKLFF
TRBJ2-4,.,TRBV2,TRBD1,TGTGCCAGCAGAGGGACAGGGTTTGCCATTCAGTACTTC,CASRGTGFAIQYF
TRBJ2-7,.,TRBV7-8,TRBD2,TGTGCCAGCAGCTTCCTGGGGTTAGCGGGCGAGCAGTACTTC,CASSFLGLAGEQYF
TRBJ2-1,.,TRBV25-1,TRBD2,TGTGCCAGCAGATACTCTAGCGGGAGCGGTGAGCAGTTCTTC,CASRYSSGSGEQFF
TRBJ2-3,.,TRBV7-2,TRBD2,TGTGCGGTAGCGGGGGGCCTCACAGATACGCAGTATTTT,CAVAGGLTDTQYF
TRBJ1-4,.,TRBV7-2,.,TGTGCCAGCAGAAGCCGGGGGTTTAGTGAAAAACTGTTTTTT,CASRSRGFSEKLFF
TRBJ2-7,.,TRBV5-4,.,TGTGCCAGCAGCGCGCCCGGTAGCTCCTACGAGCAGTACTTC,CASSAPGSSYEQYF
TRBJ1-2,.,TRBV12-5,.,TGTGCTAGTGGTTTCGGCTATGGCTACACCTTC,CASGFGYGYTF
TRBJ1-2,.,TRBV12-3/TRBV12-4,.,TGTGCCAGCAGTCCTAGTAAGTTCTATGGCTACACCTTC,CASSPSKFYGYTF
TRBJ1-5,.,TRBV27,.,TGTGCCAGCAGTTTATCTTCCCCCAGGCGGGGTCAGCCCCAGCATTTT,CASSLSSPRRGQPQHF
TRBJ2-4,.,TRBV15,.,TGTGCCACCAGCAGAGTTGGGGGGATTCTAGCCAAAAACATTCAGTACTTC,CATSRVGGILAKNIQYF
TRBJ2-3,.,TRBV25-1,TRBD2,TGTGCCATCCTGGTAGCGGGAGAGACAGATACGCAGTATTTT,CAILVAGETDTQYF
TRBJ1-2,.,TRBV30,.,TGTGCCTGGAGTGAAGGGTGGGAGGGCTACACCTTC,CAWSEGWEGYTF
TRBJ2-3,.,TRBV18,.,TGTGCCAGTACCAGGGTACCTCGCACAGATACGCAGTATTTT,CASTRVPRTDTQYF
TRBJ1-1,.,TRBV4-3,.,TGCGCCAGCAGCCAAGATGTGAGCCCCACGGTGAACACTGAAGCTTTCTTT,CASSQDVSPTVNTEAFF
TRBJ1-1,.,TRBV29-1,.,TGCAGCGTCGGCAGAGGGCCCGACACTGAAGCTTTCTTT,CSVGRGPDTEAFF
TRBJ1-1,.,TRBV6-5,.,TGTGCCAGCAGTTACACGCCCCCAGGCTGGAACACTGAAGCTTTCTTT,CASSYTPPGWNTEAFF
TRBJ2-7,few,TRBV6-5,TRBD1,TGTGCCAGCAGTCGAACGGGACAGGGGGCCTACGAGCAGTACTTC,CASSRTGQGAYEQYF
TRBJ2-7,.,TRBV7-9,.,TGTGCCAGCAGCTTAGATGCGGGACTCCCCTACGAGCAGTACTTC,CASSLDAGLPYEQYF
TRBJ1-1,.,TRBV5-1,.,TGCGCCAGCAGCCCCGGCGGACAGTGGCTAAACACTGAAGCTTTCTTT,CASSPGGQWLNTEAFF
TRBJ2-3,.,TRBV6-2/TRBV6-3,TRBD2,TGTGCCAGCAGTGAGACGGGACTAGTGACAGATACGCAGTATTTT,CASSETGLVTDTQYF
TRBJ1-1,once,TRBV6-2/TRBV6-3,.,TGTGCCAGCAGCCAGCAGGACTACACTGAAGCTTTCTTT,CASSQQDYTEAFF
TRBJ1-2,.,TRBV5-6,TRBD1,TGTGCCAGCGACAGGGCACCATCTTTTGGGTATGGCTACACCTTC,CASDRAPSFGYGYTF
TRBJ2-3,.,TRBV7-2,.,TGTGCCAGCAGTCCCGACGCGGGTACGCAGTATTTT,CASSPDAGTQYF
TRBJ2-1,.,TRBV5-1,TRBD1,TGCGCCAGCAGCTTGGGAATCAGGGGGTTGGGCAATGAGCAGTTCTTC,CASSLGIRGLGNEQFF
TRBJ2-3,.,TRBV7-6,TRBD1,TGTGCCAGCAGCACCCGGGACAGGGGCACAGATACGCAGTATTTT,CASSTRDRGTDTQYF
TRBJ1-2,few,TRBV19,TRBD1,TGTGCCAGTAGTACGGGACAGGTTTCCTCTATAGGGGGCTACACCTTC,CASSTGQVSSIGGYTF
TRBJ2-3,.,TRBV5-1,TRBD2,TGCGCCAGCAGCACCGGACTAGCGGGAACAGATACGCAGTATTTT,CASSTGLAGTDTQYF
TRBJ2-3,.,TRBV7-9,TRBD2,TGTGCCAGCAGCGTCTCTAGCGGGGGTACAGATACGCAGTATTTT,CASSVSSGGTDTQYF
TRBJ1-1,.,TRBV7-9,.,TGTGCCAGCAGCTTTTCGGGTAACACTGAAGCTTTCTTT,CASSFSGNTEAFF
TRBJ2-7,.,TRBV5-1,TRBD2,TGCGCCAGCAGCTCGGGACTAGCGGGGCCTTCCTACGAGCAGTACTTC,CASSSGLAGPSYEQYF
TRBJ1-3,.,TRBV7-2,TRBD1,TGTGCCAGCAGCACCCGACAGGGGCCTGGAAACACCATATATTTT,CASSTRQGPGNTIYF
TRBJ2-1,.,TRBV9,TRBD2,TGTGCCAGCAGCGTACGGGGGGGACCGGGTGAGCAGTTCTTC,CASSVRGGPGEQFF